This TCR beta chain was sequenced in a study of cytomegalovirus exposure and HLA in healthy donors. Overall study findings and caveats: In a later analysis, across HLA loci, associated TCR counts were highest for DRB1, lowest for HLA-C. The study had only CMV serostatus as immune exposure information.

A remark on this clone: Its cognate antigen is unknown.

The study ran its PCR with 60 Vbeta and 13 Jbeta primers. The data were produced by immunoSEQ multiplex PCR, yet TCRdb's version contains in-frame clones alone and is incomplete. The table has roughly 160,000 clones, nearly 80% seen once; the top ten hold roughly an eighth. V shed 5 bases, J shed 6 bases, and the junction held 19 bases outside the gene matches. Germline V gene sequence: CDR1 SQVTM, CDR2 ANQGSEA. The CDR3 length is 19 residues. The sequencing input was PBMCs. The sequence came from a man aged 45-65 years in good health and CMV-seropositive. The chain carries TRBV29-1 and TRBJ2-1, with 13 bases lining up with TRBD2. Here the CDR3 reads CSVHFVANPTSGGANEQFF. CDR3 nucleotides: TGCAGCGTTCATTTCGTTGCCAACCCAACTAGCGGGGGGGCCAATGAGCAGTTCTTC.